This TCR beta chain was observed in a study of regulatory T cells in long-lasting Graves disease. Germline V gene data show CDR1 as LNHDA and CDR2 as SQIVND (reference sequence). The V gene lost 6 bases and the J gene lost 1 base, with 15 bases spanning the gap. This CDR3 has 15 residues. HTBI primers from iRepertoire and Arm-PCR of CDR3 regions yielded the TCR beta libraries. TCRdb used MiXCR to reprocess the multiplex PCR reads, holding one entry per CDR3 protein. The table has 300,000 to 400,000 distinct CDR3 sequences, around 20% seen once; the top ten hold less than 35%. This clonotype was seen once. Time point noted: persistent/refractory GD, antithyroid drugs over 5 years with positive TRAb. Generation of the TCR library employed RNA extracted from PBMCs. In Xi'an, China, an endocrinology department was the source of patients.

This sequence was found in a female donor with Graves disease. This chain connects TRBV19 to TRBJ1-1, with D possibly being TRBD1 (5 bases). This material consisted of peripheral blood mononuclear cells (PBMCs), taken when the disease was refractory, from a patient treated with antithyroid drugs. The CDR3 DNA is TGTGCCAGTAGGAATGGTGGGACCGCGAACACTGAAGCTTTCTTT. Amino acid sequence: CASRNGGTANTEAFF. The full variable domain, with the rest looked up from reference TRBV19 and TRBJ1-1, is DGGITQSPKYLFRKEGQNVTLSCEQNLNHDAMYWYRQDPGQGLRLIYYSQIVNDFQKGDIAEGYSVSREKKESFPLTVTSAQKNPTAFYLCASRNGGTANTEAFFGQGTRLTVV.